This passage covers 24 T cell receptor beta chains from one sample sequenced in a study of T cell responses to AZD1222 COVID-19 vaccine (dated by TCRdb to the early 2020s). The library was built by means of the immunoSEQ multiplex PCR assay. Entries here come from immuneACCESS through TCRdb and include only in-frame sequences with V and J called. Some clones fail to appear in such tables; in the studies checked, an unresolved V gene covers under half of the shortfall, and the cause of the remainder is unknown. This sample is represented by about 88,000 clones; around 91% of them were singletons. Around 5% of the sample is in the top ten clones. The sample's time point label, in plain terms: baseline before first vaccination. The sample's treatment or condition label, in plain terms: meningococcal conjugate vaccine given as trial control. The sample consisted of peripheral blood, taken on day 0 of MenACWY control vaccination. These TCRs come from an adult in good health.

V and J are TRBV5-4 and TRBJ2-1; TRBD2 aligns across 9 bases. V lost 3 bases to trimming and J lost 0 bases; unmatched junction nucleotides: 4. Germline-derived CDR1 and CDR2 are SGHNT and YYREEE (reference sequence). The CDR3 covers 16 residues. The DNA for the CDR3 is TGTGCCAGCAGCTCTCTAGCGGGAAGCTCCTACAATGAGCAGTTCTTC. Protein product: CASSSLAGSSYNEQFF.

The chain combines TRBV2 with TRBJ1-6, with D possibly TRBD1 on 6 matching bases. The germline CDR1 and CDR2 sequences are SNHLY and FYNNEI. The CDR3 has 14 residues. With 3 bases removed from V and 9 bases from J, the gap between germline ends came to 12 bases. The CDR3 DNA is TGTGCCAGCAGTGAGGGGGCCGGTGGTTCACCCCTCCACTTT. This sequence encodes CASSEGAGGSPLHF.

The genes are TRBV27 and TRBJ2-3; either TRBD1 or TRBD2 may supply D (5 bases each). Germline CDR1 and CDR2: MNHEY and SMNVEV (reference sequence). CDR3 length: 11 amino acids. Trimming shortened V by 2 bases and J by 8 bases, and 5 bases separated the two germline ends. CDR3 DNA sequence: TGTGCCAGCAGTTTAGGGGGTACGCAGTATTTT. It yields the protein CASSLGGTQYF.

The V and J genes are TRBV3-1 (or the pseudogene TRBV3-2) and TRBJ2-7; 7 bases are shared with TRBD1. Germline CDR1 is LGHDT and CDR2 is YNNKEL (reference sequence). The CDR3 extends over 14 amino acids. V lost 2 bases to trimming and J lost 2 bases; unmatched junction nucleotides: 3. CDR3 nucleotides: TGTGCCAGCAGCCAACCGGGACAGACCTACGAGCAGTACTTC. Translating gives CASSQPGQTYEQYF.

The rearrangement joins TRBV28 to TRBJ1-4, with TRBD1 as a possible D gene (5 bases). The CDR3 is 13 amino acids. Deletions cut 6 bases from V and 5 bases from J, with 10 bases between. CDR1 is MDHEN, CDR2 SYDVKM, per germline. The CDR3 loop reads CASRAGGNEKLFF. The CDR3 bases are TGTGCCAGCAGGGCGGGGGGAAATGAAAAACTGTTTTTT.

CDR3 coding DNA: TGTGCCAGCGGCTCCGGGGGGCGGCGTGGCTACACCTTC. It is translated as CASGSGGRRGYTF. The chain couples TRBV28 to TRBJ1-2, with D possibly being TRBD1 (6 bases). This CDR3 spans 13 amino acids. In germline, CDR1 is MDHEN, CDR2 SYDVKM. The V and J ends lost 8 bases and 7 bases respectively, with 17 bases between them.

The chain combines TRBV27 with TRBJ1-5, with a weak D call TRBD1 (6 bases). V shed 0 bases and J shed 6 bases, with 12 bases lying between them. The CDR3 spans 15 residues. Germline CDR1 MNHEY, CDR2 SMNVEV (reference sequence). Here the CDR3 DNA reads TGTGCCAGCAGTTTATCGAGCGACAGGAGTCAGCCCCAGCATTTT. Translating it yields CASSLSSDRSQPQHF.

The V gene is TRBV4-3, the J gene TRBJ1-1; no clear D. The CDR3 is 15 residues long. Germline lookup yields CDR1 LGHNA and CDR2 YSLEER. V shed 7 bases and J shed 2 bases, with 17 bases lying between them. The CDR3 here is CASMVVGGENTEAFF. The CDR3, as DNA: TGCGCCAGCATGGTCGTTGGAGGTGAAAACACTGAAGCTTTCTTT.

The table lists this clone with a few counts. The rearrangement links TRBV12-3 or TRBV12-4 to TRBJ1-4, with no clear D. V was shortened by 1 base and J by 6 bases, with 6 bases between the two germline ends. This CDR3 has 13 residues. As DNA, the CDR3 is TGTGCCAGCAGTTTAGGGAGGGATGAAAAACTGTTTTTT. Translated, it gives CASSLGRDEKLFF.

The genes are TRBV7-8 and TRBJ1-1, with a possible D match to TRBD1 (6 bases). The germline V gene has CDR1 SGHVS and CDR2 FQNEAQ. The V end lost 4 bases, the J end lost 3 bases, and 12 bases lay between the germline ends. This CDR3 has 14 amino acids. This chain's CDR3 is CASSSAGADTEAFF. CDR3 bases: TGTGCCAGCAGCTCAGCGGGGGCGGACACTGAAGCTTTCTTT.

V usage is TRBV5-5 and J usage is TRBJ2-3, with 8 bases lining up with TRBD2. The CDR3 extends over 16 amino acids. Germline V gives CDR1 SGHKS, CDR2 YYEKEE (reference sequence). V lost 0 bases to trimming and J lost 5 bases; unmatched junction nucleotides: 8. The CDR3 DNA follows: TGTGCCAGCAGCTTGGGGGGTAGCGGGGTAGGAGATACGCAGTATTTT. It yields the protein CASSLGGSGVGDTQYF.

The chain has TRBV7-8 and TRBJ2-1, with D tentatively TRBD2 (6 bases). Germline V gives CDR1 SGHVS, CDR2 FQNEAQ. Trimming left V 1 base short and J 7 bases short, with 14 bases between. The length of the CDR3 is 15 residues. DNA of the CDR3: TGTGCCAGCAGCTTAGAAGGGAGGAGGTCGAATGAGCAGTTCTTC. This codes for CASSLEGRRSNEQFF.

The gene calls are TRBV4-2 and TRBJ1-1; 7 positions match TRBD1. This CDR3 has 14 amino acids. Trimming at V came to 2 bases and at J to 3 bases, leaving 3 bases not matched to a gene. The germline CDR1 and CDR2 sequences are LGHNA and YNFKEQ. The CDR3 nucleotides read TGTGCCAGCAGCCAACCTACAGGGGACACTGAAGCTTTCTTT. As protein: CASSQPTGDTEAFF.

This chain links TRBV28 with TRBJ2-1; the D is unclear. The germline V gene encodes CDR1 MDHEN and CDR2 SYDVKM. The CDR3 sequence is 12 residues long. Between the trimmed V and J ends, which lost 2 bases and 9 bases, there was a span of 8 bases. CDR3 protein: CASSLRVTEQFF. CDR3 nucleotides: TGTGCCAGCAGTTTAAGGGTTACTGAGCAGTTCTTC.

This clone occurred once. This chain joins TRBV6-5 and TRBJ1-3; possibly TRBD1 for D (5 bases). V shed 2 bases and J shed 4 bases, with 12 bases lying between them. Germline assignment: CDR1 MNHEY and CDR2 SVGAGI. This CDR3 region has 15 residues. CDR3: CASSYGRDAGNTIYF. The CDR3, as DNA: TGTGCCAGCAGTTACGGTCGGGACGCCGGAAACACCATATATTTT.

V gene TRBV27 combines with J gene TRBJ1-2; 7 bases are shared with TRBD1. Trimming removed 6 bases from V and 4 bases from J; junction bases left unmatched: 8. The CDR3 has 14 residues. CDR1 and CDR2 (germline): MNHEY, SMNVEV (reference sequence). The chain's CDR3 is CASRPGDRAYGYTF. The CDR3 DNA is TGTGCCAGCAGACCCGGGGACAGAGCCTATGGCTACACCTTC.

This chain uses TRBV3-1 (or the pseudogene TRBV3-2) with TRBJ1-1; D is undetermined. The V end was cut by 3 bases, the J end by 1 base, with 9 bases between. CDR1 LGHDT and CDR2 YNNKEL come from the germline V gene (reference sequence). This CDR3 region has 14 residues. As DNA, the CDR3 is TGTGCCAGCAGCCACGGACGGAGGAACACTGAAGCTTTCTTT. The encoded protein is CASSHGRRNTEAFF.

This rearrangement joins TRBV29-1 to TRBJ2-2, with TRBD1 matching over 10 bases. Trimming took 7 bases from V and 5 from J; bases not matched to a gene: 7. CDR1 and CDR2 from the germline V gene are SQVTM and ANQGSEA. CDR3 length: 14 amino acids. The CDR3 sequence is CSATPGQGTGELFF. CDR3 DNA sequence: TGCAGCGCCACTCCGGGACAGGGGACCGGGGAGCTGTTTTTT.

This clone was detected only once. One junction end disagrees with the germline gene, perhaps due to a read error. This CDR3 is CASSITGQGTGAFF. The CDR3 DNA reads as TGTGCCAGTAGTATCACCGGACAGGGGACTGGAGCTTTCTTT. The V gene is TRBV19, the J gene TRBJ1-1; 9 bases are shared with TRBD1. The germline V gene has CDR1 LNHDA and CDR2 SQIVND (reference sequence). The CDR3 length is 14 residues. Filled out from reference TRBV19 and TRBJ1-1, the complete variable domain reads DGGITQSPKYLFRKEGQNVTLSCEQNLNHDAMYWYRQDPGQGLRLIYYSQIVNDFQKGDIAEGYSVSREKKESFPLTVTSAQKNPTAFYLCASSITGQGTGAFFGQGTRLTVV.

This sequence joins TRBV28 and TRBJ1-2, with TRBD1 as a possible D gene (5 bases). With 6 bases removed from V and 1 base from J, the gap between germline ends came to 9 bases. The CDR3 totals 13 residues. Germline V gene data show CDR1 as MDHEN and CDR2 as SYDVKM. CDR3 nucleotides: TGTGCCAGCAGGCAAGACAGTAACTATGGCTACACCTTC. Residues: CASRQDSNYGYTF.

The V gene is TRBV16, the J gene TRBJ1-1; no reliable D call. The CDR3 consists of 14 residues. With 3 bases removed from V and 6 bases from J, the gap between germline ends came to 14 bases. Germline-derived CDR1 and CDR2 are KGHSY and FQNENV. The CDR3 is CASSHPDFGAEAFF. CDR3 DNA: TGTGCCAGCAGCCACCCAGATTTCGGGGCTGAAGCTTTCTTT.

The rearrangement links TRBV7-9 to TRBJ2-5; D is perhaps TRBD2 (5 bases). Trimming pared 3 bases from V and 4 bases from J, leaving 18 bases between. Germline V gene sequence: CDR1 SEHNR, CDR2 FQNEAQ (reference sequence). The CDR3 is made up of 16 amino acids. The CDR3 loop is CASSFLLEASGETQYF. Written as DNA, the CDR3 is TGTGCCAGCAGCTTCTTACTAGAAGCCTCCGGAGAGACCCAGTACTTC.

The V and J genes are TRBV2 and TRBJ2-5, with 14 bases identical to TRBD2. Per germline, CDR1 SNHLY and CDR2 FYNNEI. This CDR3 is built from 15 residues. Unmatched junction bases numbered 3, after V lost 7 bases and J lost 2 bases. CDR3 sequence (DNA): TGTGCCAGCACCCGACTAGCGGGAGGGCAAGAGACCCAGTACTTC. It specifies CASTRLAGGQETQYF.

This chain's CDR3 is CASSQDVGAGAKNIQYF. In DNA form, the CDR3 reads TGCGCCAGCAGCCAAGATGTGGGGGCGGGAGCCAAAAACATTCAGTACTTC. The chain combines TRBV4-1 with TRBJ2-4; maybe TRBD1 (6 bases). CDR1 and CDR2 (germline): MGHRA, YSYEKL. The CDR3 spans 17 residues. The germline V and J ends were trimmed by 0 bases and 0 bases, with 12 bases remaining between them.